Reported below is one T cell receptor beta chain. This sample is part of a study of shared clonotypes between healthy human individuals. Germline loops: CDR1 MNHEY, CDR2 SMNVEV (reference sequence). The V and J ends lost 5 bases and 4 bases respectively, with 8 bases between them. The CDR3 is 13 residues long. This table comes from immunoSEQ multiplex PCR, and its TCRdb copy is limited to in-frame clones, with some not included. The data contain 550,000 to 600,000 clones, around three quarters of them seen just once; the ten biggest clones take up 12%. The TCR sequence derives from a woman in her 40s in good health. Some clones in this sample may be carry-over from other donors' samples. The source material was PBMCs. This chain joins TRBV27 and TRBJ1-4; D remains ambiguous. CDR3 DNA sequence: TGTGCCAGCAGTCGGGCCTTTAATGAAAAACTGTTTTTT. Amino acids: CASSRAFNEKLFF. The full variable domain, rest sourced from reference TRBV27 and TRBJ1-4, is EAQVTQNPRYLITVTGKKLTVTCSQNMNHEYMSWYRQDPGLGLRQIYYSMNVEVTDKGDVPEGYKVSRKEKRNFPLILESPSPNQTSLYFCASSRAFNEKLFFGSGTQLSVL.